The entry below describes one T cell receptor (beta chain). The antigen it recognizes is unknown. No base qualities exist here, and no much larger clone lies one base off it. This record comes from a study of OX40 agonist ivuxolimab in advanced cancers. The study in broad terms: Ivuxolimab was a fully human IgG2 agonistic monoclonal antibody targeting the costimulatory receptor OX40 (CD134). A male proportion of about 79% and a mean age of roughly 58 years, ranging from about 23 to 79, were recorded for the dose-escalation cohort. Of the 50 to 55 dose-escalation patients, hepatocellular carcinoma was present in around 20, melanoma in approximately 15, renal cell carcinoma in 9 and head and neck cancer in 9. Intravenous ivuxolimab was administered to patients every 2 weeks at six dose levels: 0.01, 0.1, 0.3, 1.5, 3 and 10 mg/kg. Partial responses were achieved by three dose-escalation patients, of whom one had hepatocellular carcinoma and two had cutaneous melanoma. Patients were allowed to have had prior anti-PD-1, anti-PD-L1 or anti-CTLA-4 therapy, and approximately 41% of the dose-escalation patients had previously received checkpoint inhibitors. The paper describes the monotherapy dose-escalation part (N = 52 patients) of the phase I trial of ivuxolimab. The point of sequencing TCRbeta in the periphery was to test whether ivuxolimab changed TCR sequence diversity and drove clonal T-cell expansion.

V lost 0 bases and J lost 0 bases; the stretch between them is 12 bases long. Measured from the cysteine to the phenylalanine, the CDR3 is 17 residues long. The sequence is cut down to CDR3 DNA, 51 bases in frame from base 1. CDR1 and CDR2, per the germline V gene, are MGHRA and YSYEKL. Study-level results and caveats: In the 0.1-3.0 mg/kg groups, partial responders had among the lowest normalized peripheral clonal expansion, particularly in CD8+ T cells. At doses of 0.1 to 3.0 mg/kg, clonal expansion of both CD4+ and CD8+ T cells in blood was seen between baseline and week 6. The antigen specificity of the clonally expanded peripheral T cells was not determined. Low levels of normalized T-cell clonal expansion were also seen in some patients who did not respond. After ivuxolimab, expanded clones were on average more numerous among CD8+ T cells than among CD4+ T cells.

To sequence the TCRbeta CDR3 region, genomic DNA was isolated from the sorted cells. The immunoSEQ Assay was used for sequencing of TCRbeta CDR3 regions. Held by TCRdb, this immuneACCESS table contains in-frame sequences only and omits some clones. Under half of the omission traces to an unresolved V gene where checked; the cause of the rest is unknown. Here the sample has approximately 11,000 clones; approximately 69% occur a single time. The top ten clonotypes cover 35% to 45% of the sample. The trial excluded patients who had a history of autoimmune disease or who were on systemic immunosuppression. Peripheral blood for TCR sequencing was drawn from every dose cohort at baseline, at cycle 4 day 1 and at cycle 7 day 1. The samples were taken from a phase I, first-in-human, multicenter, open-label dose-escalation trial of ivuxolimab. Adults with locally advanced or metastatic head and neck squamous cell, hepatocellular, melanoma or renal cell carcinoma were enrolled in the trial. Before TCR sequencing, CD4+ T cells and CD8+ T cells were sorted from peripheral blood as separate populations.

This TCR was sampled from an adult with an advanced solid tumor such as melanoma, head and neck, liver or kidney cancer. The V and J segments used are TRBV4-1 and TRBJ2-1; the D gene cannot be resolved reliably. This specimen was CD4+ or CD8+ T cells sorted from blood, taken in a trial of the OX40 agonist ivuxolimab. The CDR3 here reads CASSQDSLPPSYNEQFF. The bases are TGCGCCAGCAGCCAAGATTCCCTCCCCCCCTCCTACAATGAGCAGTTCTTC.